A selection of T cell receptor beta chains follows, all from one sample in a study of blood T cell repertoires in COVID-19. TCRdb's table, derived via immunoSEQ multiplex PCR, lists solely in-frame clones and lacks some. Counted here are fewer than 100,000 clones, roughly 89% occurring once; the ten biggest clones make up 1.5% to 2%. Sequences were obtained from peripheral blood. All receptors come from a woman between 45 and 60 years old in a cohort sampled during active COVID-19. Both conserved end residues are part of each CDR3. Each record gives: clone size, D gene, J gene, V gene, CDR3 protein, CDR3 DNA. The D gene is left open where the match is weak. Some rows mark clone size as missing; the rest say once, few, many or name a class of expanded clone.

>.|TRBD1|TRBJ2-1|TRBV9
CASSVGTGTYNEQFF
TGTGCCAGCAGCGTAGGGACAGGGACCTACAATGAGCAGTTCTTC
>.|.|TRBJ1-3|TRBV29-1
CSVYREIGNTIYF
TGCAGCGTCTACAGGGAAATTGGAAACACCATATATTTT
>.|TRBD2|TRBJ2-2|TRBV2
CASRPLAGRTGELFF
TGTGCCAGCAGACCACTAGCGGGAAGGACCGGGGAGCTGTTTTTT
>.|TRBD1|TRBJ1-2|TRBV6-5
CASSTRTGLFPF
TGTGCCAGCAGTACCCGGACAGGCCTTTTCCCCTTC
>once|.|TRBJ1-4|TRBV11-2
CASSRWWGPNEKLFF
TGTGCCAGCAGCCGTTGGTGGGGGCCGAATGAAAAACTGTTTTTT
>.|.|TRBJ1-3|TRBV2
CASSTAYGNTIYF
TGTGCCAGCAGTACAGCCTATGGAAACACCATATATTTT
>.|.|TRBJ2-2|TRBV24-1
CATTDGGRTGELFF
TGTGCCACCACAGACGGGGGTCGCACCGGGGAGCTGTTTTTT
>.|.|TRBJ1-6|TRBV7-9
CASSRPSGTAPLHF
TGTGCCAGCAGCCGTCCCAGCGGGACTGCGCCCCTCCACTTT
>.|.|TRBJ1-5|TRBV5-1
CASSPGAGNQPQHF
TGCGCCAGCAGCCCAGGGGCGGGTAATCAGCCCCAGCATTTT
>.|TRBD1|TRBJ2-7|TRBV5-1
CASSLDGTGIYEQYF
TGCGCCAGCAGCTTGGATGGGACAGGGATCTACGAGCAGTACTTC
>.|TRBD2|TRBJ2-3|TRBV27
CASMKREITDTQYF
TGTGCCAGCATGAAGCGGGAGATAACAGATACGCAGTATTTT
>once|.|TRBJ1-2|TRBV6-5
CASSTGSGYTF
TGTGCCAGCAGTACCGGGTCGGGCTACACCTTC
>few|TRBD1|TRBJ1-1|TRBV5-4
CASSLRGNPLNTEAFF
TGTGCCAGCAGCCTCAGGGGGAACCCTCTTAACACTGAAGCTTTCTTT
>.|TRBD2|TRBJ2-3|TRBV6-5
CASSYDAGDTDTQYF
TGTGCCAGCAGTTACGATGCGGGGGACACAGATACGCAGTATTTT
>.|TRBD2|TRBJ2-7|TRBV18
CASRLGGGTYEQYF
TGTGCCAGCAGACTGGGCGGGGGGACCTACGAGCAGTACTTC
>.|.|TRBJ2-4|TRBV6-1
CASSDLVQLAKNIQYF
TGTGCCAGCAGTGATCTCGTCCAACTAGCCAAAAACATTCAGTACTTC
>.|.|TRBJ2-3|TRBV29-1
CSVAFTRGPSTDTQYF
TGCAGCGTTGCTTTCACCCGAGGGCCTAGCACAGATACGCAGTATTTT
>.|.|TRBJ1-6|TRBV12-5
CASGNDRPYNSPLHF
TGTGCTAGTGGTAACGACAGACCCTATAATTCACCCCTCCACTTT
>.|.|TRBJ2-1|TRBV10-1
CASSDTVLRSYNEQFF
TGCGCCAGCAGTGATACGGTGCTCCGCTCCTACAATGAGCAGTTCTTC
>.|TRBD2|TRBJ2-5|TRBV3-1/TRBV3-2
CASSLTTSGTQRQYF
TGTGCCAGCAGCCTAACGACTAGCGGGACCCAGCGCCAGTACTTC
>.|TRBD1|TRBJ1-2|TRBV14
CASSQAGTGFINGYTF
TGTGCCAGCAGCCAAGCCGGGACAGGGTTCATCAATGGCTACACCTTC
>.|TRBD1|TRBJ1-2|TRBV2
CASSRTGGFLAGYTF
TGTGCCAGCAGTCGGACAGGGGGCTTCTTAGCCGGCTACACCTTC
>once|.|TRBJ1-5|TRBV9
CASSVAVNQPQHF
TGTGCCAGCAGCGTAGCTGTAAATCAGCCCCAGCATTTT
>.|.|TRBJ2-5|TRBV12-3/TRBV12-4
CASSRGGVQTQYF
TGTGCCAGCAGCCGAGGGGGGGTACAGACCCAGTACTTC
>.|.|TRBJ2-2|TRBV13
CASSLEQGNTGELFF
TGTGCCAGCAGCTTGGAACAGGGGAACACCGGGGAGCTGTTTTTT
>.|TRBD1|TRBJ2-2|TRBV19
CASSTGQGVGELFF
TGTGCCAGTAGTACAGGACAGGGAGTCGGGGAGCTGTTTTTT
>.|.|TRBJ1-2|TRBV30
CAWTRGNYGYTF
TGTGCCTGGACCCGAGGAAACTATGGCTACACCTTC
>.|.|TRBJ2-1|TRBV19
CASLGWEGQDTHEQFF
TGTGCCAGCTTGGGGTGGGAGGGACAAGACACGCATGAGCAGTTCTTC
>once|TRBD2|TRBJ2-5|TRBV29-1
CSVDLGTGRTSGRFETQYF
TGCAGCGTAGACCTAGGGACAGGGAGGACTAGCGGGAGGTTTGAGACCCAGTACTTC
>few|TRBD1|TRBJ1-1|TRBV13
CASSQGQAGWADTEAFF
TGTGCCAGCAGCCAAGGACAGGCCGGCTGGGCAGACACTGAAGCTTTCTTT
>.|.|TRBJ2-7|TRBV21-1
CASSKQRWTSGKYEQYF
TGTGCCAGCAGCAAACAACGGTGGACTAGCGGGAAGTACGAGCAGTACTTC
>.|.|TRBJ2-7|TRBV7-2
CASSFGGVYSYEQYF
TGTGCCAGCAGCTTTGGTGGAGTGTACTCCTACGAGCAGTACTTC
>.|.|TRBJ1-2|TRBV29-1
CSVRQGQGYGYTF
TGCAGCGTGCGACAAGGCCAGGGTTATGGCTACACCTTC
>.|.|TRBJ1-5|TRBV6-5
CASSPVGSNQPQHF
TGTGCCAGCAGTCCTGTCGGTTCGAATCAGCCCCAGCATTTT
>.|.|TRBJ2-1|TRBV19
CARNRVDEQFF
TGTGCCAGAAACAGGGTCGATGAGCAGTTCTTC